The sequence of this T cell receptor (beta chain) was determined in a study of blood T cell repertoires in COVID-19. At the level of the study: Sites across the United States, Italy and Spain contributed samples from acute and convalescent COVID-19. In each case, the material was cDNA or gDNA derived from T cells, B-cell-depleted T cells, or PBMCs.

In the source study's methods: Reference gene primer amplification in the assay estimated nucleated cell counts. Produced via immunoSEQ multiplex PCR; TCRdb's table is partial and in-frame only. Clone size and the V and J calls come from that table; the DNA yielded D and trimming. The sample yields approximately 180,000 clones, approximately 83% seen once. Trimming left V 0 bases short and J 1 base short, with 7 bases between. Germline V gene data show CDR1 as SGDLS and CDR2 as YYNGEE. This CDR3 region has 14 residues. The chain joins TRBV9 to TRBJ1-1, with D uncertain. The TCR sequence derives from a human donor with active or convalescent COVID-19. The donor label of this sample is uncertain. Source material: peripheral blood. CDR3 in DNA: TGTGCCAGCAGCGTAGCCACAGAGAACACTGAAGCTTTCTTT. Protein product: CASSVATENTEAFF.